The rows below give T cell receptor beta chains drawn from one sample of a study of cytomegalovirus exposure and HLA in healthy donors. Using immunoSEQ multiplex PCR, the repertoire was profiled, and TCRdb retains in-frame clones only, with some absent. This sample's clone table lists over 100,000 clones. Sequencing was carried out using PBMCs. Source of these receptors: a man between 18 and 29 years old in good health and CMV-seronegative. The CDR3 runs from the conserved cysteine through the conserved F or W. D genes are given only for firm matches.

TRBD2 TRBV5-4 CASSLAGGSSYEQYF
- TRBV7-2 CASSLAGLNSPLHF
TRBD1 TRBV7-2 CASSLRQGAGTGELFF
TRBD1 TRBV9 CASSVGQGVNHIQYF
- TRBV7-8 CASSSSMWAGNTEAFF
- TRBV6-1 CATGTLYEQYF
TRBD2 TRBV7-2 CASSLLAGGRSEQYF
TRBD1 TRBV7-9 CASTWLMRGRSNEQFF
TRBD2 TRBV9 CASSVGLAISNEQFF
- TRBV9 CASSSSQGSSYEQYF
TRBD1 TRBV28 CASTSLTGGSGELFF
- TRBV5-1 CASSLGTVNEQYF
TRBD2 TRBV4-2 CASSLTGGASYNEQFF
- TRBV7-6 CASSLGPNRAEQYF
- TRBV5-1 CASSQTPSTDTQYF
- TRBV5-5 CASSLAQGNSPLHF
- TRBV9 CASSVVPGESYEQYF
- TRBV30 CAWTRGQDSPLHF
- TRBV6-6 CASSRKTGHTYEQYF
TRBD1 TRBV5-6 CATAMGQRWETQYF
TRBD1 TRBV5-4 CASSLMTGQGEETQYF
- TRBV10-3 CAISEEQGAGLAHRDTQYF
- TRBV11-2 CASSLARDTQYF
TRBD2 TRBV27 CASSWGGGSTDTQYF
TRBD1 TRBV7-9 CASSLAGGSEEQYF
- TRBV4-1 CASSQEARTANFYGYTF
- TRBV9 CASSVASDSYEQYF
TRBD2 TRBV10-3 CAIASEAGGPYEQYF
- TRBV4-2 CASSQSPGSSTDTQYF
- TRBV6-4 CASSFQGPPPYGYTF
TRBD1 TRBV19 CASSMGTGRTDTQYF
TRBD1 TRBV25-1 CASSESGGVQSYTF
TRBD1 TRBV2 CASWSVTGEQPQHF
- TRBV28 CASSLSTGSYEQYF
TRBD1 TRBV7-9 CASSPSGTGVQETQYF
- TRBV6-5 CASRPTGSEAFF
TRBD1 TRBV10-3 CANLKTGSYNEQFF
- TRBV25-1 CASRPHGSGNTIYF
- TRBV18 CASSPDRTHQPQHF
- TRBV5-4 CASGLPGNYRETQYF
TRBD1 TRBV6-5 CASRQGTGGSYEQYF
- TRBV4-3 CASSQDQGLGTEAFF
- TRBV19 CASSVGPGGFAEKLFF
TRBD1 TRBV4-3 CASSLGSRQGAADTQYF
TRBD2 TRBV5-1 CASRTTSGESEQYF
TRBD2 TRBV9 CASSVTSGSAGELFF
TRBD1 TRBV19 CASSRGQGASGELFF
- TRBV11-1 CASSSPSGFSGNTIYF